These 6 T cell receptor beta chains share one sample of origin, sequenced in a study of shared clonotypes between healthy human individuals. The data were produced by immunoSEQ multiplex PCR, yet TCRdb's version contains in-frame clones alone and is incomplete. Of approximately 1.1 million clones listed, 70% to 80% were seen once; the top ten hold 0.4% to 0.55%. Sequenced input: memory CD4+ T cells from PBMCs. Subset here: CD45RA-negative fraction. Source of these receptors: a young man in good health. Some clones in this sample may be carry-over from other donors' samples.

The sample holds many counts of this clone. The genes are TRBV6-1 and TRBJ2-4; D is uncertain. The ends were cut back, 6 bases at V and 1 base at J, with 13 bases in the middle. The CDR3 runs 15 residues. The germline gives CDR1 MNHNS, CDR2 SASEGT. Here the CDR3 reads CASSGLMRAKNIQYF. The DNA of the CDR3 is TGTGCCAGCAGCGGTTTAATGAGGGCCAAAAACATTCAGTACTTC.

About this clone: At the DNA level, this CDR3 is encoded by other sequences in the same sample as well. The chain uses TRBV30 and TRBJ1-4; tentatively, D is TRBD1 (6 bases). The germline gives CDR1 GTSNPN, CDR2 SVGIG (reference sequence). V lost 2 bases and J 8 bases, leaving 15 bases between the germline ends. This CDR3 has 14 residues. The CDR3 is CAWSPTGGGEKLFF. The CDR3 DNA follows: TGTGCCTGGAGTCCCACGGGGGGCGGCGAAAAACTGTTTTTT.

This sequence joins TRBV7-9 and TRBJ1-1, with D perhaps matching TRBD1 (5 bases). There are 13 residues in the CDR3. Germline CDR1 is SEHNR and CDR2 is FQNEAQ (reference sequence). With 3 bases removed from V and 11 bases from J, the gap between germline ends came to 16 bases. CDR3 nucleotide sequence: TGTGCCAGCAGCTTTACCCCGGGGGATCTGGCTTTCTTT. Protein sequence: CASSFTPGDLAFF.

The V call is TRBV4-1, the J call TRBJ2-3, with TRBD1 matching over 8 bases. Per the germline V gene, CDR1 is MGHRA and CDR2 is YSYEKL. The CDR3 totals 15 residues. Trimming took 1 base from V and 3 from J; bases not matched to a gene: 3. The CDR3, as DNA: TGCGCCAGCAGCCAAGGACAGGGGTTTACAGATACGCAGTATTTT. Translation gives CASSQGQGFTDTQYF.

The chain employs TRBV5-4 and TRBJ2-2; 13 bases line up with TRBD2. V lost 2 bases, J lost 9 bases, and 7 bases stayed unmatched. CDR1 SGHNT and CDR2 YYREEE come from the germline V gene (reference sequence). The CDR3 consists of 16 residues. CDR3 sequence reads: CASSLGLAGVGRELFF. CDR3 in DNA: TGTGCCAGCAGCTTAGGACTAGCGGGAGTCGGGAGGGAGCTGTTTTTT.

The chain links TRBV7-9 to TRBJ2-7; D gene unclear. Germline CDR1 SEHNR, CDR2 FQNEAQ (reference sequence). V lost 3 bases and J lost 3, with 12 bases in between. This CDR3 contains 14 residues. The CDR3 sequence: CASSLQAASYEQYF. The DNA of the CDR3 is TGTGCCAGCAGCTTGCAGGCAGCTAGCTACGAGCAGTACTTC.